What follows describes a single TCR beta chain. The data belong to a study of blood T cell repertoires in COVID-19. Looking at the study overall: In each case, the material was cDNA or gDNA derived from T cells, B-cell-depleted T cells, or PBMCs.

Here immunoSEQ multiplex PCR was the method, and the copy in TCRdb shows in-frame clones only, minus some. The sample contains about 100,000 clones, around 86% of which appear only once. Clinical history as reported by participants underpinned cohort assignment. Cohort 3 recovered donors had two negative PCRs, clearance, or symptom resolution. The germline V gene has CDR1 SGDLS and CDR2 YYNGEE. Trimming removed 3 bases from V and 3 bases from J; junction bases left unmatched: 5. The CDR3 runs to 15 residues. The clonotype was recovered from a woman in her forties or fifties who had recovered from COVID-19. Sequenced sample: PBMCs or T cells enriched from blood (not recorded which). V is TRBV9 and J is TRBJ1-2; TRBD1 agrees at 10 bases. The CDR3 DNA sequence: TGTGCCAGCAGCGCCCGGACAGGGGGGCACTATGGCTACACCTTC. It is translated as CASSARTGGHYGYTF.